This T cell receptor (beta chain) is drawn from a study of T cell repertoires and HLA-DP antigens. About the study: CD4+ T cells were cocultured with HeLa cells expressing HLA-DP.

Untouched CD4+ T cells were bead-isolated from PBMC at 95% to 98% purity. The germline V gene encodes CDR1 SGDLS and CDR2 YYNGEE. Between the trimmed V and J ends, which lost 0 bases and 4 bases, there was a span of 9 bases. This CDR3 has 14 residues. About this clone itself: Its matching antigen is unknown.

The protocol was immunoSEQ multiplex PCR, while the TCRdb copy is restricted to in-frame clones and leaves out a portion. The sample holds 75,000 to 90,000 clones, approximately 86% seen once. Sequenced: CD4+ T cells from PBMCs. This chain joins TRBV9 and TRBJ2-3; D tentatively reads TRBD1 or TRBD2 (6 bases each). The sequence was collected from a man in his fifties in good health and CMV-seronegative. The CDR3 reads CASSVEGEADTQYF. The CDR3 nucleotides are TGTGCCAGCAGCGTAGAGGGGGAGGCAGATACGCAGTATTTT.